These T cell receptor beta chains were read from a single sample in a study of OX40 agonist ivuxolimab in advanced cancers. Assay used: immunoSEQ multiplex PCR; TCRdb lists only in-frame clones, some missing. Here the sample spans over 50,000 clones, 92% being singletons. Source: CD4+ or CD8+ T cells sorted from blood, taken in a trial of the OX40 agonist ivuxolimab. The source of these receptors is an adult with an advanced solid tumor such as melanoma, head and neck, liver or kidney cancer. The CDR3 runs from the conserved cysteine through the conserved F or W.

TRBJ2-7,TRBV6-1,CASSEQTHSSYEQYF
TRBJ1-1,TRBV30,CAWRGRFWDDTEAFF
TRBJ1-2,TRBV19,CASSAHRGRSYGYTF
TRBJ1-5,TRBV28,CASSLGQGYRQPQHF
TRBJ1-3,TRBV9,CASSAASGNTIYF
TRBJ1-2,TRBV12-5,CASGPEGGYTF
TRBJ1-3,TRBV6-5,CASSYSITSTGNTIYF
TRBJ2-1,TRBV5-6,CASSLVVTAYNEQFF
TRBJ2-1,TRBV11-3,CASSLGGVYNEQFF
TRBJ2-7,TRBV7-9,CASSLSSYEQYF
TRBJ1-1,TRBV30,CAWNRRFGAVAQGEAFF
TRBJ1-5,TRBV7-9,CASSLLTPGAGGFQPQHF
TRBJ1-3,TRBV28,CASSPPGNTIYF
TRBJ2-5,TRBV7-8,CASSLARRRETQYF
TRBJ2-2,TRBV7-9,CASSPSFILNTGELFF
TRBJ1-2,TRBV9,CASSDPGQGNYGYTF
TRBJ1-1,TRBV9,CASSVDWLNTEAFF
TRBJ2-1,TRBV4-2,CASSQAWTSTYNEQFF
TRBJ1-3,TRBV7-6,CASSLGAGGNTIYF
TRBJ2-2,TRBV30,CAWSVVDGELFF
TRBJ2-5,TRBV7-3,CASSLGETGQETQYF
TRBJ2-7,TRBV5-4,CASSYAGVEQYF
TRBJ1-1,TRBV4-3,CASSQDWGEMNTEAFF
TRBJ1-6,TRBV7-2,CASSLLQGDSPLHF
TRBJ1-1,TRBV30,CAWEDTEAFF
TRBJ2-3,TRBV7-9,CASSSTTSWGAYTDTQYF
TRBJ1-5,TRBV4-1,CASSQERDQPQHF
TRBJ2-5,TRBV30,CAWSPTGYQETQYF
TRBJ2-7,TRBV28,CATTIGQGPSYEQYF
TRBJ2-5,TRBV27,CASSLGETQYF
TRBJ2-1,TRBV9,CASSDSGSSYNEQFF
TRBJ2-1,TRBV2,CASRIAGGSYNEQFF
TRBJ2-1,TRBV30,CAWSAGGLPFNNEQFF
TRBJ2-5,TRBV6-5,CASTGAGDETQYF